This T cell receptor beta chain is drawn from a study of T cells in Graves' hyperthyroidism and ophthalmopathy (dated by TCRdb to between 2019 and 2020). In the study overall: To identify TCR V-J signatures that set the groups apart, the researchers used a discovery cohort of about a hundred patients, made up of roughly 45 with Graves' ophthalmopathy and approximately 57 with stable Graves' hyperthyroidism. The roughly 94 discovery patients were randomly divided into training and test sets at a 7:3 ratio. Once sampling was done, hyperthyroidism patients were given methimazole at a starting dose of 30 mg daily, whereas ophthalmopathy patients were given high-dose intravenous methylprednisolone. TCR Vbeta CDR3 sequencing of 135 peripheral blood samples (more than 40 ophthalmopathy, over 70 hyperthyroidism and roughly 17 progressor patients) is reported in the paper. In more than 5 Graves' hyperthyroidism patients, the study also compared T-cell repertoires from thyroid tissue with T-cell repertoires from blood. Prospective prediction of ophthalmopathy was tested in an independent validation cohort consisting of 18 hyperthyroidism patients and over 15 patients who later progressed to ophthalmopathy.

The TCR beta CDR3 regions were amplified from RNA transcripts. For the first round of RT-PCR on the TCR CDR3, the HTBI primer set was used together with the Qiagen OneStep RT-PCR kit. A second multiplex PCR round built the libraries, followed by size selection and purification. Paired-end sequencing of the libraries was performed with 100 bp reads on an Illumina HiSeq2000. Under the source paper's analysis protocol: SOAPnuke was used to process the raw data, removing reads that contained adapters or uncalled bases, had a mean Phred below 15, or lacked an exact match to the constant primer or identifier. High-quality paired reads were merged using COPE v1.2.5, and each unique nucleotide sequence was defined as a clonotype. MiTCR v1.1 was used to align the clonotypes against IMGT TRBV, TRBD and TRBJ reference segments. The analysis included only V-J combinations with a frequency above 0.0001, which together covered more than 98% of the repertoires. A TCS score was defined as the ratio of F50 (clonal expansion) to E x V (chaos), with BLOSUM62-based TCRdist applied between CDR3 peptides within each V-J. Welch's t-statistics and random forest reduced 450 to 600 V-J features to about 12, which were used in a naive Bayes classifier (R e1071). The similarity between thyroid and blood repertoires was quantified using the Morisita-Horn index. TCRdb applied fastp at Q25 and MiXCR to the public reads, then kept only in-frame beta chains. Each entry merges the rows of one CDR3 protein and shows their most common DNA and genes. The V and J calls were not made by the authors but by TCRdb's processing. Recorded for this sample are about 510,000 distinct CDR3 sequences; 40% to 50% of them occurred a single time. The ten largest clones represent approximately 44% of the sample.

A remark on this clonotype: The specificity of this receptor is unknown. Base qualities are not provided; no much larger clone lies one nucleotide away.

Summary of the overall study and its limitations: During validation, the model predicted progression to ophthalmopathy a median of approximately 6 months ahead of onset, with around 70% sensitivity and 72.22% specificity. In cross-validation, a model built on a 13 V-J signature told ophthalmopathy apart from stable hyperthyroidism with over 85% sensitivity and approximately 81% specificity, and in testing the same model reached 80%/75%. No statistical method was used to fix the sample size in advance, and group allocation was not hidden from the investigators. Most expanded thyroid clonotypes (frequency above 0.001) were also found in blood, which suggests that blood repertoires may mirror thyroid immune responses.

CDR1 and CDR2 are drawn from the germline V gene (reference sequence): DFQATT, SNEGSKA. From V the trimming removes 4 bases and from J it removes 6 bases, while the gene matches leave 13 bases of the junction unaccounted for. There are 17 amino acids in the CDR3, from cysteine to phenylalanine inclusive. Only CDR3 DNA is held: 51 bases, read in frame from base 1. Exclusion was applied to patients with uncontrolled infections, other autoimmune diseases, pregnancy or lactation. Diagnoses were established on the basis of clinical symptoms, serum thyroxine and TRAb, thyroid ultrasound, and orbital computed tomography. Total RNA was extracted using Trizol reagent, and RNA quality was assessed on an Agilent 2100 Bioanalyzer.

Recombination linked TRBV20-1 to TRBJ1-6, and 9 junction bases match TRBD1. Sequenced input: peripheral blood or thyroid tissue (not recorded which). The sequence derives from an adult woman with Graves' disease, either hyperthyroidism or ophthalmopathy (not recorded which). The DNA sequence is given as TGCAGTGCTAAGATACTTAGGACAGGGGTGTCTAATTCACCCCTCCACTTT. Its amino acids are CSAKILRTGVSNSPLHF.